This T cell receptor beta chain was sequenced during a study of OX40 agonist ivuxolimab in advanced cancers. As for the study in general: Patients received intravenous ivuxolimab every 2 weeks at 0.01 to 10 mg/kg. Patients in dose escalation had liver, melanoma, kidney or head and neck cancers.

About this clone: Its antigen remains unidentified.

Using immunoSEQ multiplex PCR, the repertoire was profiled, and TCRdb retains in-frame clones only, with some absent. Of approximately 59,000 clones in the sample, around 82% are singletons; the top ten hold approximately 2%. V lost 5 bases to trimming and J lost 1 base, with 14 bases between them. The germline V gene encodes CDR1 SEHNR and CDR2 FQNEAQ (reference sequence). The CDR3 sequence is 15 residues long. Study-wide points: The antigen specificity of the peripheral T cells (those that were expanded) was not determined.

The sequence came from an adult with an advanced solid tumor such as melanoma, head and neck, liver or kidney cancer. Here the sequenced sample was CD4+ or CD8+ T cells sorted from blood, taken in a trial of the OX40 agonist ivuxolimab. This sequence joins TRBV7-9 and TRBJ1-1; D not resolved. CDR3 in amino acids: CASSPRYDQNTEAFF. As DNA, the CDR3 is TGTGCCAGCAGCCCAAGATACGATCAGAACACTGAAGCTTTCTTT. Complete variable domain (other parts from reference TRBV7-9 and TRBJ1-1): DTGVSQNPRHKITKRGQNVTFRCDPISEHNRLYWYRQTLGQGPEFLTYFQNEAQLEKSRLLSDRFSAERPKGSFSTLEIQRTEQGDSAMYLCASSPRYDQNTEAFFGQGTRLTVV.